A single sample is the source of the 17 T cell receptor beta chains below, sequenced in a study of blood T cell repertoires in COVID-19. Measured with immunoSEQ multiplex PCR; TCRdb has only the in-frame clones, and not every one. Of around 93,000 clones in the sample, about four fifths were seen once. The sequenced sample was peripheral blood. The receptor set was obtained from a man of 80 years or more with acute or convalescent COVID-19.

The rearrangement uses TRBV19 and TRBJ1-2; TRBD1 matches at 10 bases. CDR3 length: 15 residues. In germline, CDR1 is LNHDA, CDR2 SQIVND (reference sequence). The V gene end was trimmed by 1 base and the J gene end by 4 bases; junction bases not matched to a gene: 3. The DNA for the CDR3 is TGTGCCAGTAGTATAGGGACAGGGGGTCCCTATGGCTACACCTTC. As protein: CASSIGTGGPYGYTF.

The chain has TRBV11-2 and TRBJ1-5; TRBD1 might be the D (6 bases). V lost 6 bases, J lost 4 bases, and 10 bases lay in between. Germline V gene data show CDR1 as SGHAT and CDR2 as FQNNGV. This CDR3 is 13 amino acids long. Written as DNA, the CDR3 is TGTGCCAGCAGTCGCGGACAGAATCAGCCCCAGCATTTT. Translated: CASSRGQNQPQHF.

The chain has TRBV19 and TRBJ1-4; D unresolved. The CDR3 is made up of 14 amino acids. Trimming removed 3 bases from V and 5 bases from J, with 10 bases in between. Per germline, CDR1 LNHDA and CDR2 SQIVND (reference sequence). DNA for the CDR3: TGTGCCAGTAGTATGCCCGGGTTAAATGAAAAACTGTTTTTT. Protein: CASSMPGLNEKLFF.

The CDR3 bases are TGTGCCAGCAGCTCCCAGGGTTACGAGCAGTACTTC. Protein product: CASSSQGYEQYF. V gene TRBV11-2 combines with J gene TRBJ2-7; tentatively, D is TRBD1 (5 bases). Germline CDR1 is SGHAT and CDR2 is FQNNGV. This CDR3 is 12 amino acids long. V dropped 4 bases and J dropped 4 bases, with 8 bases sitting between them.

The chain has TRBV7-6 and TRBJ2-1; 15 bases agree with TRBD2. V was pared by 5 bases and J by 0 bases, with 11 bases of the junction left unmatched. The CDR3 covers 20 residues. Germline assignment: CDR1 SGHVS and CDR2 FNYEAQ. CDR3 DNA: TGTGCCAGCAGCCCGCAGGGACTAGCGGGAGGCGCGAGCTCCTACAATGAGCAGTTCTTC. Its protein product is CASSPQGLAGGASSYNEQFF.

This clone has just one count. The chain links TRBV6-5 to TRBJ2-7; no definite D call. The V end lost 4 bases, the J end lost 6 bases, and 10 bases lay between the germline ends. The CDR3 covers 12 residues. The germline CDR1 and CDR2 sequences are MNHEY and SVGAGI. As DNA, the CDR3 is TGTGCCAGCAGTTGGATAGGCGGCGAGCAGTACTTC. Translated: CASSWIGGEQYF.

The rearrangement uses TRBV6-1 and TRBJ1-1, with D unresolved. Germline values: CDR1 MNHNS, CDR2 SASEGT. The V gene lost 1 base and the J gene lost 2 bases, with 17 bases spanning the gap. The CDR3 extends over 17 amino acids. In nucleotides, the CDR3 is TGTGCCAGCAGTGAAGGCTTCTGGGAGCGAGATAACACTGAAGCTTTCTTT. Translation gives CASSEGFWERDNTEAFF.

The chain links TRBV7-9 to TRBJ2-3, with 7 bases lining up with TRBD2. The germline V gene encodes CDR1 SEHNR and CDR2 FQNEAQ (reference sequence). The length of the CDR3 is 16 residues. Germline trimming cut 7 bases from V and 6 bases from J; bases unmatched to any gene: 16. CDR3 sequence: CASTSNSGTKKDTQYF. The CDR3 bases are TGTGCCAGCACCTCCAACTCCGGGACTAAGAAGGATACGCAGTATTTT.

The rearrangement links TRBV29-1 to TRBJ1-2; D possibly corresponds to TRBD1 (5 bases). Trimming left V 4 bases short and J 4 bases short, with 19 bases between. Germline CDR1 and CDR2: SQVTM and ANQGSEA. The CDR3 contains 15 residues. The CDR3 nucleotides read TGCAGCGTTGTGTGGACGGGCCTCGGGGGCTATGGCTACACCTTC. Protein: CSVVWTGLGGYGYTF.

This chain joins TRBV9 and TRBJ2-3; 14 positions match TRBD2. Germline V lookup: CDR1 SGDLS, CDR2 YYNGEE. The CDR3 contains 19 residues. V dropped 1 base and J dropped 2; count of bases not matched to a gene: 9. The CDR3 coding sequence is TGTGCCAGCAGCGTACGCCCGGGACTAGCGGGAGCGGCCACAGATACGCAGTATTTT. It translates to CASSVRPGLAGAATDTQYF.

The chain joins TRBV2 to TRBJ1-5, with a weak D call TRBD1 (5 bases). The V gene lost 3 bases and the J gene lost 5 bases, with 11 bases spanning the gap. Germline values: CDR1 SNHLY, CDR2 FYNNEI. The CDR3 runs 14 residues. The CDR3 is CASSDGTPHQPQHF. CDR3 nucleotides: TGTGCCAGCAGTGATGGGACTCCGCATCAGCCCCAGCATTTT.

For the CDR3, the DNA is TGTGCCTGGAGTGTAGAAGGAGGATTCTACGAGCAGTACTTC. Translation: CAWSVEGGFYEQYF. The chain employs TRBV30 and TRBJ2-7, with a possible D match to TRBD2 (5 bases). CDR3 length: 14 residues. From germline, CDR1 is GTSNPN and CDR2 SVGIG (reference sequence). Trimming stripped 0 bases from V and 3 bases from J, with 12 bases between.

This clone was counted once. This chain joins TRBV6-5 and TRBJ2-7, with 12 bases matching TRBD2. The CDR3 runs 16 residues. V lost 1 base to trimming and J lost 4 bases; unmatched junction nucleotides: 5. Germline V CDR1 and CDR2: MNHEY, SVGAGI. The CDR3 here is CASSYLASGRGYEQYF. The DNA for the CDR3 is TGTGCCAGCAGTTACTTGGCTAGCGGGAGGGGATACGAGCAGTACTTC.

J is TRBJ1-6 and V is TRBV9, with D possibly TRBD1 on 5 matching bases. V lost 4 bases, J lost 14 bases, and 13 bases lay in between. This CDR3 is built from 12 residues. Germline CDR1 and CDR2: SGDLS and YYNGEE. The CDR3 spells CASSRDSRALHF. The CDR3 coding sequence is TGTGCCAGCAGCCGGGACTCGAGGGCCCTCCACTTT. Looking up the rest from reference TRBV9 and TRBJ1-6 gives the full variable domain: DSGVTQTPKHLITATGQRVTLRCSPRSGDLSVYWYQQSLDQGLQFLIQYYNGEERAKGNILERFSAQQFPDLHSELNLSSLELGDSALYFCASSRDSRALHFGNGTRLTVT.

As to this clone: In the same sample, other DNA sequences code for this CDR3. This chain connects TRBV4-3 to TRBJ2-3; D possibly corresponds to TRBD2 (6 bases). The CDR3 runs to 15 residues. The V gene lost 3 bases and the J gene lost 6 bases, with 16 bases spanning the gap. The germline V gene encodes CDR1 LGHNA and CDR2 YSLEER. CDR3 in amino acids: CASSQAGLNRDTQYF. CDR3 sequence (DNA): TGCGCCAGCAGCCAGGCGGGACTGAATCGCGATACGCAGTATTTT.

The rearrangement joins TRBV7-6 to TRBJ1-1; D unresolved. The germline V gene encodes CDR1 SGHVS and CDR2 FNYEAQ. CDR3 size: 16 residues. V was cut by 5 bases and J by 5 bases, with 21 bases left in between. In DNA form, the CDR3 reads TGTGCCAGCAGCCCCCGTGGCAGTGGCCTGAGGACTGAAGCTTTCTTT. It specifies CASSPRGSGLRTEAFF.

This chain links TRBV2 with TRBJ2-3; 7 bases are a match to TRBD1. Germline V lookup: CDR1 SNHLY, CDR2 FYNNEI. The CDR3 sequence is 16 residues long. The V and J ends lost 7 bases and 4 bases, in that order; junction bases with no gene match: 14. The chain's CDR3 is CASTQLPGGSADTQYF. The CDR3 nucleotides are TGTGCCAGCACCCAACTCCCAGGGGGTAGCGCAGATACGCAGTATTTT.